This TCR beta chain originates from a study of blood T cell repertoires in COVID-19. Study information: Samples representing acute and convalescent COVID-19 were sourced from the United States, Italy and Spain. T cells, B-cell-depleted T cells, or PBMCs supplied cDNA or gDNA.

V lost 7 bases, J lost 4 bases, and 16 bases lay in between. Per germline, CDR1 LNHDA and CDR2 SQIVND (reference sequence). This CDR3 has 14 residues. Participants spanned ages about 18 to 100 years and resided in 20 to 30 US areas. Allocation to cohorts depended on clinical history reported by the participants. Using immunoSEQ multiplex PCR, the repertoire was profiled, and TCRdb retains in-frame clones only, with some absent. The sample holds about 150,000 clones, roughly 88% seen once. The sequenced sample was PBMCs or T cells enriched from blood (not recorded which). The origin of this receptor is a middle-aged man who had recovered from COVID-19. This chain uses TRBV19 with TRBJ1-2; D is perhaps TRBD1 (5 bases). CDR3 sequence reads: CASTINQGGYGYTF. The CDR3 DNA sequence: TGTGCCAGTACCATCAACCAGGGTGGCTATGGCTACACCTTC.